This entry describes one T cell receptor beta chain. The junction had 0 bases not matched to a gene; V was cut back by 2 bases and J by 5 bases. The CDR3 has 14 amino acids. CDR1 LGHNT and CDR2 FRNRAP come from the germline V gene. Generated by immunoSEQ multiplex PCR, the TCRdb table keeps only in-frame clones and is missing some. The table lists 100,000 to 150,000 clones, about 89% of them singletons, with 7.8% in the top ten. The sample is drawn from a study of control samples from healthy donors and cancer patients. The sequence derives from a woman in her late teens or twenties in good health. The J gene is TRBJ1-4, the V gene TRBV12-5; 9 bases are shared with TRBD1. Input material: blood. The CDR3 sequence is CASGLTGGNEKLFF. CDR3 coding DNA: TGTGCTAGTGGTTTGACAGGGGGCAATGAAAAACTGTTTTTT.